This TCR beta chain was sequenced in a study of blood T cell repertoires in COVID-19. As for the study in general: Collection of acute and convalescent COVID-19 samples took place in the United States, Italy and Spain.

CDR3 length: 15 residues. The V gene lost 8 bases and the J gene lost 4 bases, with 18 bases spanning the gap. Per the germline V gene, CDR1 is MNHEY and CDR2 is SVGAGI. In the source study's methods: Using reference gene primer amplification, nucleated cell counts were estimated. Method: immunoSEQ multiplex PCR; TCRdb's copy keeps in-frame clones and lacks some. The V and J calls and clone size are taken from that table; D and trimming were inferred from the DNA. The sample holds approximately 210,000 clones, around four fifths seen once. The Seattle patients joined while their infection was active and were tracked longitudinally afterward.

The rearrangement uses TRBV6-5 and TRBJ1-3, with D possibly TRBD1 on 6 matching bases. The source material was peripheral blood. The receptor was isolated from a man aged 60 to 75 with COVID-19, enrolled during active disease. This chain's CDR3 is CASCPPGGSGNTIYF. The CDR3 DNA reads TGTGCCAGCTGCCCCCCGGGGGGCTCCGGAAACACCATATATTTT.